This entry concerns a single T cell receptor (beta chain). Its antigen is currently unknown. The template was RNA from unsorted bulk tissue. The CDR3 has 14 amino acids. Germline trimming cut 2 bases from V and 5 bases from J; bases unmatched to any gene: 5. These data belong to a study of tumor and adjacent non-tumor tissue in lung cancer. Study-level points and caveats: Higher tumor TCR diversity was associated with shorter survival. Tumor repertoires had a smaller top 100 clone share than normal lung. Compared with tumor, normal lung showed significantly lower TCR diversity.

A modified ARM-PCR protocol with three rounds of nested PCR amplified TCRbeta. Using its own MiXCR run on the multiplex PCR reads, TCRdb lists one record per CDR3 protein. The table lists about 140,000 distinct CDR3 sequences, about 71% of them singletons. The rearrangement joins TRBV12-3 or TRBV12-4 to TRBJ2-5; 7 bases are shared with TRBD1. The sequenced material came from lung tumor tissue. The source of this sequence is a man aged 60 to 75 with small cell lung cancer. The CDR3 protein is CASSLMDRRETQYF. In nucleotides, the CDR3 is TGTGCCAGCAGTTTAATGGACAGGCGGGAGACCCAGTACTTC.